What follows are 30 T cell receptor beta chains derived from one specimen sequenced in a study of blood T cell repertoires in COVID-19. This table comes from immunoSEQ multiplex PCR, and its TCRdb copy is limited to in-frame clones, with some not included. The repertoire holds some 150,000 clones, just under 80% seen once, with 14% in the top ten. Sequenced input: peripheral blood. These TCRs come from a woman of 80 years or more with acute or convalescent COVID-19.

This rearrangement joins TRBV5-4 to TRBJ1-2; 8 bases map to TRBD1. CDR1 and CDR2 (germline): SGHNT, YYREEE (reference sequence). The CDR3 consists of 16 residues. Trimming at V came to 4 bases and at J to 4 bases, leaving 12 bases not matched to a gene. CDR3 DNA: TGTGCCAGCAGCCCCTGGCCCAGGGGGCCCATCTATGGCTACACCTTC. It specifies CASSPWPRGPIYGYTF.

The chain carries TRBV3-1 (or the pseudogene TRBV3-2) and TRBJ1-3, with a possible D match to TRBD1 (5 bases). This CDR3 has 14 amino acids. The germline gives CDR1 LGHDT, CDR2 YNNKEL (reference sequence). Trimming cost V 3 bases and J 0 bases, with 6 bases left between them. The CDR3: CASSHDSSGNTIYF. The CDR3 nucleotides read TGTGCCAGCAGCCACGACAGCTCTGGAAACACCATATATTTT.

The chain links TRBV2 to TRBJ1-4; 10 bases map to TRBD1. Germline loops: CDR1 SNHLY, CDR2 FYNNEI. Trimming at V came to 4 bases and at J to 8 bases, leaving 7 bases not matched to a gene. This CDR3 is built from 15 residues. CDR3 sequence (DNA): TGTGCCAGCAGTGGCGCCGGGACAGGGGAGGAAAAACTGTTTTTT. Translation gives CASSGAGTGEEKLFF.

The CDR3 protein is CASRAGSYEQYF. The DNA for the CDR3 is TGTGCCAGCAGGGCAGGCTCCTACGAGCAGTACTTC. J is TRBJ2-7 and V is TRBV2, with no clear D. Trimming took off 6 bases at V and 0 bases at J, with 6 bases between the two ends. The CDR3 runs 12 residues. The germline V gene encodes CDR1 SNHLY and CDR2 FYNNEI.

V gene TRBV7-3 combines with J gene TRBJ1-1; possible D gene TRBD1, 6 bases. Germline lookup yields CDR1 SGHTA and CDR2 FQGTGA. Between the trimmed V and J ends, which lost 0 bases and 5 bases, there was a span of 7 bases. There are 13 residues in the CDR3. The CDR3 loop reads CASSLTRGTEAFF. In DNA, the CDR3 is TGTGCCAGCAGCTTAACGAGGGGGACTGAAGCTTTCTTT.

V gene TRBV28 combines with J gene TRBJ2-1; 10 positions match TRBD1. The CDR3 runs to 13 residues. Germline trimming cut 8 bases from V and 6 bases from J; bases unmatched to any gene: 4. CDR1 is MDHEN and CDR2 is SYDVKM in the germline V gene. Written as DNA, the CDR3 is TGTGCCAGCCGACAGGGGGCGGCCAATGAGCAGTTCTTC. This gives the protein CASRQGAANEQFF.

The chain recombines TRBV2 with TRBJ1-2, with 7 bases matching TRBD1. The CDR3 sequence is 13 residues long. The ends lost 4 bases at V and 4 bases at J; junction bases unmatched: 3. CDR1 and CDR2 from the germline V gene are SNHLY and FYNNEI. The CDR3 here is CASSAGQTYGYTF. CDR3 bases: TGTGCCAGCAGTGCGGGACAGACCTATGGCTACACCTTC.

In DNA form, the CDR3 reads TGCGCCAGCAGCCCCCGGGAGGGGCGGAATGAAAAACTGTTTTTT. It encodes CASSPREGRNEKLFF. This chain uses TRBV5-1 with TRBJ1-4; perhaps TRBD1 as D (5 bases). Germline V gene data show CDR1 as SGHRS and CDR2 as YFSETQ. CDR3 length: 15 amino acids. V lost 4 bases to trimming and J lost 5 bases, with 15 bases between them.

This clone was counted between two and nine times. The V and J genes are TRBV5-1 and TRBJ2-5; TRBD2 matches at 7 bases. The CDR3 loop spans 14 amino acids. Germline-derived CDR1 and CDR2 are SGHRS and YFSETQ. Losses at the gene ends were 0 bases for V and 3 bases for J; bases not matched to a gene: 2. CDR3 loop: CASSLAGGKETQYF. CDR3 DNA sequence: TGCGCCAGCAGCTTGGCCGGGGGGAAAGAGACCCAGTACTTC.

The rearrangement links TRBV19 to TRBJ2-5; D is ambiguous. This CDR3 is 16 amino acids long. Germline CDR1 and CDR2: LNHDA and SQIVND (reference sequence). V lost 3 bases to trimming and J lost 1 base, with 15 bases between them. CDR3 nucleotides: TGTGCCAGTAGTATCACCCCCCGGAGTCTCCAAGAGACCCAGTACTTC. Translated: CASSITPRSLQETQYF.

This clone has just a few counts. The gene calls are TRBV5-1 and TRBJ1-1; possible D gene TRBD1, 6 bases. Looked up from germline, CDR1 is SGHRS and CDR2 is YFSETQ. Trimming shortened V by 5 bases and J by 3 bases, and 11 bases separated the two germline ends. This CDR3 has 13 residues. DNA for the CDR3: TGCGCCAGCAGTTACAGGGCGGACACTGAAGCTTTCTTT. It codes for CASSYRADTEAFF.

This chain uses TRBV19 with TRBJ2-1; TRBD1 might be the D (5 bases). The V end was cut by 7 bases, the J end by 0 bases, with 13 bases between. The CDR3 loop spans 15 amino acids. The germline gives CDR1 LNHDA, CDR2 SQIVND (reference sequence). CDR3 in DNA: TGTGCCAGTAAATTGGGGCGTTTCTCCTACAATGAGCAGTTCTTC. Translated: CASKLGRFSYNEQFF.

The chain uses TRBV19 and TRBJ1-2; 8 bases line up with TRBD1. The CDR3 has 15 residues. V lost 5 bases and J lost 2; bases outside the gene matches: 7. Per germline, CDR1 LNHDA and CDR2 SQIVND (reference sequence). The CDR3 protein is CASSPGTGGNYGYTF. The CDR3 DNA reads as TGTGCCAGTAGTCCGGGGACAGGCGGCAACTATGGCTACACCTTC.

Note on this clone: In the same sample, other DNA sequences code for this CDR3. The genes are TRBV5-1 and TRBJ1-6; possibly TRBD1 for D (5 bases). Germline V gene lookup returns CDR1 SGHRS and CDR2 YFSETQ. V was shortened by 2 bases and J by 7 bases, with 7 bases between the two germline ends. The CDR3 loop spans 13 amino acids. The CDR3 DNA sequence: TGCGCCAGCAGCTTATCAGGGAATTCACCCCTCCACTTT. The encoded protein is CASSLSGNSPLHF.

The CDR3 loop reads CASSTTSGRADEQFF. As DNA, the CDR3 is TGTGCCAGTAGTACCACTAGCGGGAGGGCAGATGAGCAGTTCTTC. This chain joins TRBV19 and TRBJ2-1; 13 bases are shared with TRBD2. Germline V gene lookup returns CDR1 LNHDA and CDR2 SQIVND (reference sequence). CDR3 length: 15 residues. Trimming cost V 4 bases and J 8 bases; bases outside gene matches: 5.

This clone was observed a handful of times. The V and J genes are TRBV19 and TRBJ1-5, with 7 positions matching TRBD1. The CDR3 is 15 amino acids. After removal of 6 bases from V and 2 bases from J, the junction contained 7 bases not matched to a gene. Germline-derived CDR1 and CDR2 are LNHDA and SQIVND (reference sequence). Written as DNA, the CDR3 is TGTGCCAGTAGGGAACAGGGGTCGGGCAATCAGCCCCAGCATTTT. Protein product: CASREQGSGNQPQHF. The variable domain in full, with the rest retrieved from reference TRBV19 and TRBJ1-5, is DGGITQSPKYLFRKEGQNVTLSCEQNLNHDAMYWYRQDPGQGLRLIYYSQIVNDFQKGDIAEGYSVSREKKESFPLTVTSAQKNPTAFYLCASREQGSGNQPQHFGDGTRLSIL.

The CDR3 DNA follows: TGTGCCAGCAGCCCGGGAGGCAAAGTCGACACGCAGTATTTT. Translating it yields CASSPGGKVDTQYF. This chain joins TRBV7-3 and TRBJ2-3; 7 positions agree with TRBD2. This CDR3 has 14 amino acids. Germline trimming cut 5 bases from V and 9 bases from J; bases unmatched to any gene: 11. From germline, CDR1 is SGHTA and CDR2 FQGTGA. The variable domain in full, completed from reference TRBV7-3 and TRBJ2-3, reads GAGVSQTPSNKVTEKGKYVELRCDPISGHTALYWYRQSLGQGPEFLIYFQGTGAADDSGLPNDRFFAVRPEGSVSTLKIQRTERGDSAVYLCASSPGGKVDTQYFGPGTRLTVL.

The V and J genes are TRBV6-5 and TRBJ1-3; D ambiguous. The germline V and J ends were trimmed by 2 bases and 9 bases, with 17 bases remaining between them. CDR3 length: 15 residues. Germline V CDR1 and CDR2: MNHEY, SVGAGI. CDR3: CASSYEAAPGSTIYF. In DNA form, the CDR3 reads TGTGCCAGCAGTTACGAGGCAGCCCCGGGGAGCACCATATATTTT.

The chain recombines TRBV2 with TRBJ2-7; a possible D gene is TRBD1 (6 bases). Germline CDR1 is SNHLY and CDR2 is FYNNEI. The CDR3 covers 12 residues. Trimming cost V 2 bases and J 7 bases, with 9 bases left between them. The CDR3 spells CASSESRGEQYF. The CDR3 DNA reads TGTGCCAGCAGTGAATCCAGGGGTGAGCAGTACTTC.

The chain employs TRBV4-1 and TRBJ2-7; D call uncertain. Per germline, CDR1 MGHRA and CDR2 YSYEKL. Trimming pared 4 bases from V and 4 bases from J, leaving 11 bases between. The CDR3 contains 13 residues. The CDR3 is CASSPTLLYEQYF. CDR3 DNA sequence: TGCGCCAGCAGCCCGACTCTCCTGTACGAGCAGTACTTC.

This clone was counted only a few times. The chain uses TRBV6-5 and TRBJ2-1; 7 nucleotides line up with TRBD2. The CDR3 covers 12 residues. The V gene's germline CDR1 is MNHEY and CDR2 SVGAGI. V dropped 8 bases and J dropped 14; count of bases not matched to a gene: 12. The CDR3 protein is CASPLTGTIKFF. The CDR3 DNA is TGTGCCAGCCCGCTTACCGGGACTATTAAGTTCTTC.

The J gene is TRBJ1-6, the V gene TRBV4-2, with a possible D match to TRBD1 (5 bases). The CDR3 runs to 16 residues. The germline V gene has CDR1 LGHNA and CDR2 YNFKEQ. V gave up 0 bases and J gave up 7 bases, with 13 bases separating them. The CDR3 reads CASSQDPAGINSPLHF. The CDR3 DNA reads as TGTGCCAGCAGCCAAGATCCCGCAGGGATAAATTCACCCCTCCACTTT.

The chain couples TRBV7-9 to TRBJ1-3; D is perhaps TRBD1 (5 bases). V lost 5 bases, J lost 0 bases, and 14 bases lay in between. Germline assignment: CDR1 SEHNR and CDR2 FQNEAQ (reference sequence). The CDR3 has 16 residues. Here the CDR3 reads CASSPRASSSGNTIYF. The CDR3 nucleotides are TGTGCCAGCAGCCCCAGGGCCTCCAGCTCTGGAAACACCATATATTTT.

The V and J genes are TRBV9 and TRBJ2-3; 9 nucleotides line up with TRBD2. V was pared by 0 bases and J by 2 bases, with 4 bases of the junction left unmatched. Germline CDR1 and CDR2: SGDLS and YYNGEE. This CDR3 is 16 amino acids long. The CDR3 DNA reads as TGTGCCAGCAGCGTAGGGCTAGCGGGAAACACAGATACGCAGTATTTT. Translated, it gives CASSVGLAGNTDTQYF. The full variable domain, completed using reference TRBV9 and TRBJ2-3, is DSGVTQTPKHLITATGQRVTLRCSPRSGDLSVYWYQQSLDQGLQFLIQYYNGEERAKGNILERFSAQQFPDLHSELNLSSLELGDSALYFCASSVGLAGNTDTQYFGPGTRLTVL.

This chain connects TRBV10-1 to TRBJ2-7, with 7 bases that match TRBD2. Germline V CDR1 and CDR2: WNHNN, SYGVQD (reference sequence). V was clipped by 6 bases and J by 12 bases; unmatched bases: 14. The CDR3 runs 13 residues. In DNA, the CDR3 is TGCGCCAGCAGCCGATCCCTAGCGGAGGGGCCGTACTTC. Residues: CASSRSLAEGPYF.

This chain uses TRBV20-1 with TRBJ1-1; no reliable D call. V lost 4 bases, J lost 11 bases, and 14 bases lay in between. Germline CDR1 reads DFQATT; CDR2 reads SNEGSKA (reference sequence). This CDR3 spans 11 amino acids. Here the CDR3 reads CSANSGQAAFF. CDR3 nucleotide sequence: TGCAGTGCTAACTCTGGGCAGGCGGCTTTCTTT.

V usage is TRBV15 and J usage is TRBJ2-7; tentatively, D is TRBD1 (6 bases). V lost 3 bases and J lost 3, with 18 bases in between. CDR3 size: 16 residues. Germline V gives CDR1 LNHNV, CDR2 YYDKDF (reference sequence). CDR3 nucleotides: TGTGCCACCAGCAGGGGCCGGGACATCCTGGTCTACGAGCAGTACTTC. Translating gives CATSRGRDILVYEQYF.

The CDR3 coding sequence is TGTGCCAGCAGTACCCCAAGACAGGTAAGCTCCTACAATGAGCAGTTCTTC. As protein: CASSTPRQVSSYNEQFF. The V call is TRBV27, the J call TRBJ2-1; D possibly corresponds to TRBD1 (6 bases). The CDR3 totals 17 residues. The germline V gene encodes CDR1 MNHEY and CDR2 SMNVEV (reference sequence). Between the trimmed V and J ends, which lost 5 bases and 0 bases, there was a span of 17 bases.

Only a few counts were recorded for this clone. The same CDR3 can be traced to other DNA sequences in this sample. The V and J genes are TRBV5-6 and TRBJ1-1; possible D gene TRBD1, 5 bases. The CDR3 consists of 15 residues. Germline values: CDR1 SGHDT, CDR2 YYEEEE. V was cut by 2 bases and J by 0 bases, with 11 bases left in between. The CDR3 DNA sequence: TGTGCCAGCAGCTTACCCGGGGGACTGAACACTGAAGCTTTCTTT. As protein: CASSLPGGLNTEAFF. The whole variable domain, remainder taken from reference TRBV5-6 and TRBJ1-1, is DAGVTQSPTHLIKTRGQQVTLRCSPKSGHDTVSWYQQALGQGPQFIFQYYEEEERQRGNFPDRFSGHQFPNYSSELNVNALLLGDSALYLCASSLPGGLNTEAFFGQGTRLTVV.

There are a few counts of this clone. The chain recombines TRBV5-4 with TRBJ1-6; maybe TRBD1 (5 bases). V gave up 4 bases and J gave up 7 bases, with 15 bases separating them. From germline, CDR1 is SGHNT and CDR2 YYREEE (reference sequence). CDR3 size: 15 residues. CDR3 sequence (DNA): TGTGCCAGCAGCCGAGAGACAGCGCTAAATTCACCCCTCCACTTT. Translating it yields CASSRETALNSPLHF.